The rows below give T cell receptor beta chains drawn from one sample of a study of blood T cell repertoires in COVID-19. The repertoire was sequenced with immunoSEQ multiplex PCR; TCRdb's copy has only in-frame clones and lacks some. This sample has roughly 99,000 clones; 80% to 95% occur once, and the top ten carry roughly 1.2%. The sequenced sample consisted of peripheral blood. The receptors were gathered from a woman between 25 and 40 years old with acute or convalescent COVID-19. Each CDR3 is given with its conserved first and last residue. Size values are once, few and many counts, or a class for expanded clones, and some rows have none.

abundance,j_gene,v_gene,CDR3aa
few,TRBJ2-3,TRBV7-9,CASSLASAGGLTDTQYF
once,TRBJ1-2,TRBV2,CARSTRQGGYGYTF
-,TRBJ1-2,TRBV20-1,CSRGQSYGYTF
-,TRBJ1-5,TRBV5-4,CASSPGQTGQPQHF
-,TRBJ1-5,TRBV10-2,CASSSGQGILEPQHF
-,TRBJ2-3,TRBV14,CASRSGGTDTQYF
-,TRBJ2-5,TRBV29-1,CSVGFRGQMRETQYF
-,TRBJ1-5,TRBV6-6,CASSDAWGDQPQHF
-,TRBJ2-7,TRBV5-4,CASSPGTSGRNSYEQYF
-,TRBJ2-5,TRBV7-9,CASRRAGLAARRGSQYF
-,TRBJ2-1,TRBV4-2,CASSQESGGEQFF
-,TRBJ2-7,TRBV12-2,CASRLVPPTGTSCYEQYF
once,TRBJ2-7,TRBV5-1,CASSSGQGAHEQYF
few,TRBJ1-1,TRBV28,CASSSVPAVDGNTEAFF
-,TRBJ2-2,TRBV15,CATSSRQGLTGELFF
-,TRBJ2-3,TRBV7-7,CASSRTDSPTHTQYF
few,TRBJ1-3,TRBV5-1,CASSLGLEGFSGNTIYF
-,TRBJ2-7,TRBV7-2,CASSLIQGTGEQYF
-,TRBJ2-1,TRBV9,CASSTMGRSNEQFF
-,TRBJ1-3,TRBV7-3,CASSPHPGTGVGDTIYF
-,TRBJ1-2,TRBV14,CASSQGGHLGYTF
-,TRBJ1-4,TRBV9,CASSLGGATNEKLFF
-,TRBJ1-4,TRBV14,CASSLRGTGVEKLFF
once,TRBJ1-3,TRBV10-3,CAITLGSGNTIYF
-,TRBJ1-4,TRBV28,CASSFGRPNEKLFF
-,TRBJ1-4,TRBV7-3,CASSQGQLEKLFF
-,TRBJ2-1,TRBV7-9,CASSSKEPREDNEQFF
-,TRBJ1-5,TRBV21-1,CASSKSRTDSQPQHF
-,TRBJ1-2,TRBV2,CASRDLTGLNGYTF
-,TRBJ2-1,TRBV19,CASSRPTLAGGLNEQFF
-,TRBJ2-2,TRBV6-6,CASSRLFGQGNTGELFF
-,TRBJ1-3,TRBV30,CAWARGSLGNTIYF
-,TRBJ2-4,TRBV7-8,CASSLYGDEADIQYF
-,TRBJ2-1,TRBV19,CASSRPYAGQFF
-,TRBJ1-6,TRBV28,CASRPQGVDSPLHF
-,TRBJ1-3,TRBV6-5,CASSTSAGNTIYF
once,TRBJ2-7,TRBV3-1/TRBV3-2,CASSQLTGTYEQYF
-,TRBJ2-7,TRBV5-4,CASSLAQGTGSYEQYF
once,TRBJ1-5,TRBV12-5,CASGPGQPQHF
-,TRBJ1-6,TRBV28,CASSLVPQGNNSPLHF
-,TRBJ2-7,TRBV6-5,CASSSTGDAYEQYF
-,TRBJ1-2,TRBV29-1,CSVDGGTYGYTF
-,TRBJ1-1,TRBV5-4,CASSLASEGGQAFF
-,TRBJ1-3,TRBV27,CASSSQGTGGVNTIYF
once,TRBJ1-5,TRBV28,CASRRSRIRDRDHSNQPQHF
-,TRBJ2-5,TRBV6-4,CASSKSGEQWETQYF
once,TRBJ2-1,TRBV4-1,CASSQDESGRYNEQFF
-,TRBJ1-1,TRBV5-4,CASSTDRWTEAFF
-,TRBJ1-5,TRBV19,CASSGTGGALQPQHF